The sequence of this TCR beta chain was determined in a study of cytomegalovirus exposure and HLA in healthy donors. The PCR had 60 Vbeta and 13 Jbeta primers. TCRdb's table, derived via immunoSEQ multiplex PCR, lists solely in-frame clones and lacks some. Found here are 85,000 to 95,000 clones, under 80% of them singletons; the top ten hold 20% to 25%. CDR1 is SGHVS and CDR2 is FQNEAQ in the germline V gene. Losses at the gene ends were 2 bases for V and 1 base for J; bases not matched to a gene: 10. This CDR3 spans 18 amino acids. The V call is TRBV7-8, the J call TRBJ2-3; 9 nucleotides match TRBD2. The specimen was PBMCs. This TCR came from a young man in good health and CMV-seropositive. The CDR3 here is CASSLLGGRASGTDTQYF. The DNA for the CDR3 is TGTGCCAGCAGCTTACTGGGCGGGAGGGCCTCAGGCACAGATACGCAGTATTTT.